This entry is about one T cell receptor (beta chain). No antigen is known for it. Base qualities are not provided; no much larger clone lies one nucleotide away. One collaborating source in Seattle enrolled patients during active infection and followed them longitudinally through the course of disease. Collaborating institutions collected whole blood in K2EDTA tubes following their own protocols. For TCRbeta analysis, collaborators shipped samples as frozen whole blood, isolated PBMCs, or DNA extracted from either of those sample types. These data originate in a study of blood T cell repertoires in COVID-19 (dated by TCRdb to 2020 to 2022). General notes on the study: Samples from collaborators originated in the United States, Italy and Spain and spanned both the acute and convalescent phases of COVID-19. The material from the prospective study consisted of cDNA or gDNA derived from T cells, B-cell-depleted T cells, or PBMCs. Subjects who had been exposed to COVID-19, were actively infected with it, or had recovered from it provided the deeply sampled blood TCRbeta repertoires that made up the dataset. The repertoires were released in a freely available public database meant as a resource for research on the immune response to SARS-CoV-2. The samples were drawn from two sources: the first 160 participants of the ongoing ImmuneRACE study, and approximately 1,300 subjects contributed by 6 global collaborators. The sample metadata nearly always contained a de-identified subject ID, COVID-19 status, age in years and sex. HLA class I and class II types, where available, came from metadata supplied by the sample provider rather than from assay-based typing. On the study overall, not on this receptor specifically: The quantity of clinical and demographic metadata differed by source and by participant and was supplied without curation.

TCRbeta CDR3 regions were amplified from genomic DNA using the immunoSEQ Assay, a bias-controlled multiplex PCR. The paper's data handling went like this. Within the assay, amplification of reference gene primers was used to estimate how many nucleated cells each sample contained. To quantify the absolute abundance of each unique TCRbeta CDR3 rearrangement, sequence reads were collapsed and filtered. Productive Simpson clonality was computed per sample as the square root of Simpson's diversity index over productive rearrangements. Here the immuneACCESS table is served through TCRdb, limited to in-frame sequences with V and J called. Missing clones are a known gap in these copies; in checked studies unresolved V genes cover under half, and the rest lacks a known reason. The V and J calls and clone size are taken from that table; D and trimming were inferred from the DNA. The sample has approximately 290,000 clones on record, 70% to 85% of them singletons. The top ten hold 0.87% of the sample.

Sample: peripheral blood. The TCR sequence derives from a human donor with COVID-19, enrolled during active disease. The donor label of this sample is uncertain.

The encoded CDR3 is CASSPPSLAGGPRGTGELFF. The base sequence is TGTGCCAGCTCACCACCGTCACTAGCGGGAGGGCCACGGGGCACCGGGGAGCTGTTTTTT. The chain is made from TRBV18 and TRBJ2-2; 13 of the junction bases match TRBD2. The germline V gene yields KGHSH for CDR1 and LQKENI for CDR2. From the cysteine up to the phenylalanine, the CDR3 has a length of 20 residues. Only the CDR3 portion is preserved as DNA: 60 bases, with reading frame beginning at the first base. The germline V and J ends show losses of 0 bases and 4 bases respectively, and no gene match explains 11 bases of the junction.